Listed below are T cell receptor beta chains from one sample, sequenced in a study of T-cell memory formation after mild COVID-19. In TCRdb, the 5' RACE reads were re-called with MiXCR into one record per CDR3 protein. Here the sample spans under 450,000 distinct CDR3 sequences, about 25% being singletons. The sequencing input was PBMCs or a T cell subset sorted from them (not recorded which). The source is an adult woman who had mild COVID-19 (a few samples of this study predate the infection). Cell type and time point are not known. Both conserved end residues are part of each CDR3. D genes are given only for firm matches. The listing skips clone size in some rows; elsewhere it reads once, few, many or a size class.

CDR3 protein: CSAPDYNEQFF
CDR3 DNA: TGCAGTGCCCCGGACTACAATGAGCAGTTCTTC
clone size: NA
D gene: NA
J gene: TRBJ2-1
V gene: TRBV20-1

CDR3 protein: CASSQDLTVANYGYTF
CDR3 DNA: TGCGCCAGCAGCCAAGATTTGACAGTAGCTAACTATGGCTACACCTTC
clone size: NA
D gene: NA
J gene: TRBJ1-2
V gene: TRBV4-1

CDR3 protein: CASSRGAASDTQYF
CDR3 DNA: TGTGCCAGCAGCCGGGGCGCTGCCTCAGATACGCAGTATTTT
clone size: NA
D gene: NA
J gene: TRBJ2-3
V gene: TRBV5-4

CDR3 protein: CASSYSGQWRLNTEAFF
CDR3 DNA: TGTGCCAGCAGTTACTCAGGACAGTGGAGGCTTAACACTGAAGCTTTCTTT
clone size: NA
D gene: NA
J gene: TRBJ1-1
V gene: TRBV6-5

CDR3 protein: CASSGRQGLAGELFF
CDR3 DNA: TGTGCCAGCAGTGGGAGACAGGGGTTGGCCGGGGAGCTGTTTTTT
clone size: few
D gene: TRBD1
J gene: TRBJ2-2
V gene: TRBV6-5

CDR3 protein: CASSPRTSGAVPQYF
CDR3 DNA: TGTGCCAGCAGCCCGAGGACTAGCGGGGCCGTTCCGCAGTACTTC
clone size: NA
D gene: TRBD2
J gene: TRBJ2-7
V gene: TRBV7-2

CDR3 protein: CSVVTGTNIQYF
CDR3 DNA: TGCAGCGTGGTGACAGGGACGAACATTCAGTACTTC
clone size: many
D gene: TRBD1
J gene: TRBJ2-4
V gene: TRBV29-1

CDR3 protein: CAIRSGTSTDTQYF
CDR3 DNA: TGTGCCATCAGGAGCGGGACAAGCACAGATACGCAGTATTTT
clone size: few
D gene: NA
J gene: TRBJ2-3
V gene: TRBV10-3

CDR3 protein: CASSPDRAIYGYTF
CDR3 DNA: TGTGCCAGTAGTCCCGACAGGGCCATCTATGGCTACACCTTC
clone size: NA
D gene: TRBD1
J gene: TRBJ1-2
V gene: TRBV19

CDR3 protein: CASSLWVGQGHQPQHF
CDR3 DNA: TGTGCCAGCAGCTTATGGGTCGGACAGGGCCATCAGCCCCAGCATTTT
clone size: NA
D gene: TRBD1
J gene: TRBJ1-5
V gene: TRBV7-9

CDR3 protein: CASSERTGTYEQYF
CDR3 DNA: TGTGCCAGCAGTGAACGGACAGGTACCTACGAGCAGTACTTC
clone size: few
D gene: TRBD1
J gene: TRBJ2-7
V gene: TRBV6-1

CDR3 protein: CASSLAGLAGVSNEQFF
CDR3 DNA: TGTGCCAGCAGCTTAGCAGGACTAGCGGGAGTTTCCAATGAGCAGTTCTTC
clone size: NA
D gene: TRBD2
J gene: TRBJ2-1
V gene: TRBV7-9

CDR3 protein: CASSLGLAGGHEQFF
CDR3 DNA: TGTGCCAGCAGTCTCGGACTAGCGGGGGGGCATGAGCAGTTCTTC
clone size: NA
D gene: TRBD2
J gene: TRBJ2-1
V gene: TRBV12-3/TRBV12-4

CDR3 protein: CASSISATNTGELFF
CDR3 DNA: TGTGCCAGTAGTATATCAGCTACGAACACCGGGGAGCTGTTTTTT
clone size: NA
D gene: NA
J gene: TRBJ2-2
V gene: TRBV19

CDR3 protein: CASSQDLLAAGELFF
CDR3 DNA: TGTGCCAGCAGCCAAGATCTGCTAGCGGCCGGGGAGCTGTTTTTT
clone size: many
D gene: TRBD2
J gene: TRBJ2-2
V gene: TRBV4-2

CDR3 protein: CASSLNGGREDTQYF
CDR3 DNA: TGTGCCAGCAGCCTGAACGGCGGGAGGGAGGATACGCAGTATTTT
clone size: few
D gene: TRBD2
J gene: TRBJ2-3
V gene: TRBV7-3

CDR3 protein: CASSPMGGRASYNEQFF
CDR3 DNA: TGTGCCAGCAGCCCCATGGGTGGAAGGGCCTCCTACAATGAGCAGTTCTTC
clone size: NA
D gene: NA
J gene: TRBJ2-1
V gene: TRBV7-3

CDR3 protein: CASSGKVSSYEQYF
CDR3 DNA: TGCGCCAGCAGCGGCAAGGTGAGCTCCTACGAGCAGTACTTC
clone size: few
D gene: NA
J gene: TRBJ2-7
V gene: TRBV5-1

CDR3 protein: CASSQVGQGLSPLHF
CDR3 DNA: TGTGCCAGCAGCCAAGTCGGACAGGGTCTTTCACCCCTCCACTTT
clone size: many
D gene: TRBD1
J gene: TRBJ1-6
V gene: TRBV3-1

CDR3 protein: CASRPPSSSYEQYF
CDR3 DNA: TGTGCCAGCAGACCACCTAGTTCCTCCTACGAGCAGTACTTC
clone size: NA
D gene: NA
J gene: TRBJ2-7
V gene: TRBV6-5

CDR3 protein: CASSQVRVLGAAEQYF
CDR3 DNA: TGTGCCAGCAGCCAAGTAAGGGTCCTGGGGGCTGCCGAGCAGTACTTC
clone size: NA
D gene: NA
J gene: TRBJ2-7
V gene: TRBV4-2

CDR3 protein: CASSEAMGQGVSYGYTF
CDR3 DNA: TGTGCCAGCAGTGAAGCTATGGGGCAGGGGGTATCCTATGGCTACACCTTC
clone size: NA
D gene: TRBD1
J gene: TRBJ1-2
V gene: TRBV2

CDR3 protein: CASSPDGQAISGANVLTF
CDR3 DNA: TGCGCCAGCAGCCCGGACGGACAGGCTATCTCTGGGGCCAACGTCCTGACTTTC
clone size: NA
D gene: TRBD1
J gene: TRBJ2-6
V gene: TRBV5-1

CDR3 protein: CSARTVLAGGHEQYF
CDR3 DNA: TGCAGTGCCCGTACGGTACTAGCGGGGGGCCACGAGCAGTACTTC
clone size: NA
D gene: TRBD2
J gene: TRBJ2-7
V gene: TRBV20-1

CDR3 protein: CASSYDTTGVGSPLHF
CDR3 DNA: TGTGCCAGCAGTTACGATACCACAGGTGTCGGTTCACCCCTCCACTTT
clone size: few
D gene: NA
J gene: TRBJ1-6
V gene: TRBV6-5

CDR3 protein: CASSPFSGATDTQYF
CDR3 DNA: TGTGCCAGCAGCCCCTTTAGTGGCGCTACAGATACGCAGTATTTT
clone size: few
D gene: NA
J gene: TRBJ2-3
V gene: TRBV7-2

CDR3 protein: CAWSRGQGVYEQYF
CDR3 DNA: TGTGCCTGGAGTAGAGGACAGGGGGTTTACGAGCAGTACTTC
clone size: few
D gene: TRBD1
J gene: TRBJ2-7
V gene: TRBV30

CDR3 protein: CASSSLVSTQYF
CDR3 DNA: TGTGCCAGCAGCTCCCTAGTCTCTACGCAGTATTTT
clone size: NA
D gene: NA
J gene: TRBJ2-3
V gene: TRBV7-2

CDR3 protein: CASSPRLASDEQFF
CDR3 DNA: TGTGCCAGCAGCCCTCGACTAGCTAGCGATGAGCAGTTCTTC
clone size: NA
D gene: TRBD2
J gene: TRBJ2-1
V gene: TRBV9

CDR3 protein: CASSYSGGRRAFF
CDR3 DNA: TGTGCCAGCAGTTACTCTGGGGGAAGGAGAGCTTTCTTT
clone size: NA
D gene: NA
J gene: TRBJ1-1
V gene: TRBV6-5

CDR3 protein: CASSPTGVKTGNTIYF
CDR3 DNA: TGTGCCAGCAGCCCGACAGGGGTGAAAACCGGAAACACCATATATTTT
clone size: NA
D gene: TRBD1
J gene: TRBJ1-3
V gene: TRBV27